The T cell receptor (beta chain) under discussion was sequenced for a study of blood T cells in healthy people across ages. General study points: A roughly linear age-dependent decrease characterized TCR beta diversity per million T cells.

PCR was performed a second time for about 7 to 11 cycles using a sample-barcoded 5' primer and a J-beta primer mix. TCRdb reprocessed the 5' RACE reads with MiXCR, giving one entry per CDR3 protein. Among under 2 million distinct CDR3 sequences, roughly 32% were seen once, and the ten largest hold around 11%. In this sample, this clonotype turned up many times. Its antigen is not known. V was shortened by 7 bases and J by 0 bases, with 13 bases between the two germline ends. CDR3 length: 13 residues. Germline CDR1 is SQVTM and CDR2 is ANQGSEA. The chain combines TRBV29-1 with TRBJ2-7; a weak D match, TRBD2 (5 bases). Material for sequencing was blood. This clonotype was obtained from a woman in her 30s in good health. In nucleotides, the CDR3 is TGCAGCGCCGGCGGACTGTACTCCTACGAGCAGTACTTC. This encodes CSAGGLYSYEQYF.